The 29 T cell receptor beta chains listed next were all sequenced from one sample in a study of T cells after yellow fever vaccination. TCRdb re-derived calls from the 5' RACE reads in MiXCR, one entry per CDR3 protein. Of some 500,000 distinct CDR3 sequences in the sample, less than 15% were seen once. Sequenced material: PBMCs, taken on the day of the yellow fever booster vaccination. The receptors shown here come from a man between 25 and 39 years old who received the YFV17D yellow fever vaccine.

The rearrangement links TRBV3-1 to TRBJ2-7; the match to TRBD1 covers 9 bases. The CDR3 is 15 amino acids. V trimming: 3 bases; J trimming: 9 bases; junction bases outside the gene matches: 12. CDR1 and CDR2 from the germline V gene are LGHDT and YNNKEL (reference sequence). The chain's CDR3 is CASSHQTGGPSVQYF. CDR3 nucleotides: TGTGCCAGCAGCCACCAGACAGGGGGTCCCTCCGTGCAGTACTTC.

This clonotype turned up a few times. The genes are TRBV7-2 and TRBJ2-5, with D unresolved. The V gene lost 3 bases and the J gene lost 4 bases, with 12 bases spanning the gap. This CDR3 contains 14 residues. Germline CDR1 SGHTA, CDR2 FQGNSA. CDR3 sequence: CASSFIGGSETQYF. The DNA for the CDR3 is TGTGCCAGCAGCTTTATAGGCGGATCAGAGACCCAGTACTTC.

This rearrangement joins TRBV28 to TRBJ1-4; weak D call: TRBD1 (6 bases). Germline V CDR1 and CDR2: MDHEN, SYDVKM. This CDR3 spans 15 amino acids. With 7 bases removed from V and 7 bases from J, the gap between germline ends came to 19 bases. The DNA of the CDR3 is TGTGCCAGCAAAAAAGGGGGGGCTTTCACTGAAAAACTGTTTTTT. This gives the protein CASKKGGAFTEKLFF. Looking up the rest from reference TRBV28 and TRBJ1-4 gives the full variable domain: DVKVTQSSRYLVKRTGEKVFLECVQDMDHENMFWYRQDPGLGLRLIYFSYDVKMKEKGDIPEGYSVSREKKERFSLILESASTNQTSMYLCASKKGGAFTEKLFFGSGTQLSVL.

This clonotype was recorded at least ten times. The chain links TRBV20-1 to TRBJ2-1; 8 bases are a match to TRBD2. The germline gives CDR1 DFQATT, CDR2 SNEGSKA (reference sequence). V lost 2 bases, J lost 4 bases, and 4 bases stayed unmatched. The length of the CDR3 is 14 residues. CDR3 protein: CSARRASGYNEQFF. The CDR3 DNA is TGCAGTGCTAGAAGGGCTAGCGGGTACAATGAGCAGTTCTTC.

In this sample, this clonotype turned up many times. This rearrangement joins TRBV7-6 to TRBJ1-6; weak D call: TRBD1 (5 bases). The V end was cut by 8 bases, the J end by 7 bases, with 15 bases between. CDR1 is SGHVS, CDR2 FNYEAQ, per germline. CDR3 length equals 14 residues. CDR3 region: CASSPGLGNSPLHF. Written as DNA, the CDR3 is TGTGCCAGCTCTCCGGGACTTGGGAATTCACCCCTCCACTTT.

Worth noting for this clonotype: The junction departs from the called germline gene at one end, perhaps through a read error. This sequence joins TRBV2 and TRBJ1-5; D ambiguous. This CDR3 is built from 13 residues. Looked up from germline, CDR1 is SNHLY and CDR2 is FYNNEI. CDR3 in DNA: TGTGCCAACAGTGAACACAATCATCAGCCCCAGCATTTT. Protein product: CANSEHNHQPQHF.

Here the CDR3 DNA reads TGTGCCAGCAGTTACAGACTAGCGGGGGCTATTAGCACAGATACGCAGTATTTT. It codes for CASSYRLAGAISTDTQYF. V is TRBV6-5 and J is TRBJ2-3, with 12 bases lining up with TRBD2. The CDR3 runs to 18 residues. Germline trimming cut 2 bases from V and 0 bases from J; bases unmatched to any gene: 6. Germline V gene data show CDR1 as MNHEY and CDR2 as SVGAGI.

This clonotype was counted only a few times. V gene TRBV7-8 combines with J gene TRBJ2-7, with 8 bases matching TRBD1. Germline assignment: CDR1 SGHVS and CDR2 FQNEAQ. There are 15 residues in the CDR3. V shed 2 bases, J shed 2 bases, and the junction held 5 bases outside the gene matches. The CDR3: CASSLRTGSAYEQYF. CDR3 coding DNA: TGTGCCAGCAGCTTACGGACAGGGAGCGCCTACGAGCAGTACTTC.

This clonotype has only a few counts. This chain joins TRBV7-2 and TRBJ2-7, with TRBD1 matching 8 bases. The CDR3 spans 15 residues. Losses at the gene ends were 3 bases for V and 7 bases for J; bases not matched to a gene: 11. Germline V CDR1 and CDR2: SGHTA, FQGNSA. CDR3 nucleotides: TGTGCCAGCAGCTTGACCGGACAGGGACCTACGGAGCAGTACTTC. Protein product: CASSLTGQGPTEQYF. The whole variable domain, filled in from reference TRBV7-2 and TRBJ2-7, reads GAGVSQSPSNKVTEKGKDVELRCDPISGHTALYWYRQSLGQGLEFLIYFQGNSAPDKSGLPSDRFSAERTGGSVSTLTIQRTQQEDSAVYLCASSLTGQGPTEQYFGPGTRLTVT.

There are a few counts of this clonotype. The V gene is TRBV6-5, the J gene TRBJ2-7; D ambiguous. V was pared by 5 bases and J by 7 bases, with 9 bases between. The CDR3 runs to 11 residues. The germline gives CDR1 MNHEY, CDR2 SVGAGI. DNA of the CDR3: TGTGCCAGCAGTACTGGGCGAGAGCAGTACTTC. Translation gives CASSTGREQYF.

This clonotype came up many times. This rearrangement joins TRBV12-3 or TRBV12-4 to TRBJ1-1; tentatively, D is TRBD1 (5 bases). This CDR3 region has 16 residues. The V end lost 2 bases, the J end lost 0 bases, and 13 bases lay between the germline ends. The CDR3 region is CASSLPDKPMNTEAFF. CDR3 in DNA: TGTGCCAGCAGTTTACCGGACAAGCCCATGAACACTGAAGCTTTCTTT.

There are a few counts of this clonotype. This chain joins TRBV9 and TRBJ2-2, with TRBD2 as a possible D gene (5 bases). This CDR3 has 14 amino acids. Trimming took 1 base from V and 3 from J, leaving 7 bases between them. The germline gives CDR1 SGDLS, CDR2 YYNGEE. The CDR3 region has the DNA TGTGCCAGCAGCGTAACGGAGGACACCGGGGAGCTGTTTTTT. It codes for CASSVTEDTGELFF. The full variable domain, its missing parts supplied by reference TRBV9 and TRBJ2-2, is DSGVTQTPKHLITATGQRVTLRCSPRSGDLSVYWYQQSLDQGLQFLIQYYNGEERAKGNILERFSAQQFPDLHSELNLSSLELGDSALYFCASSVTEDTGELFFGEGSRLTVL.

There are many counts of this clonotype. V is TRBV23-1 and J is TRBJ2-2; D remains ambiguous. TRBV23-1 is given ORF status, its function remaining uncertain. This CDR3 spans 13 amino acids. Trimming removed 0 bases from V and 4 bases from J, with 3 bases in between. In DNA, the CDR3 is TGCGCCAGCAGTCAATCAGGCACCGGGGAGCTGTTTTTT. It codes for CASSQSGTGELFF.

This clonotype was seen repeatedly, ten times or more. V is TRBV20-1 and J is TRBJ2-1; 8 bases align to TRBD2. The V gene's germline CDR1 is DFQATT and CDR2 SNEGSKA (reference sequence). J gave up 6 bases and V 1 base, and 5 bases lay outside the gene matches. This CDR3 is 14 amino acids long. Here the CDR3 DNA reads TGCAGTGCTAGAGTGGCGGGAGGAGCCAATGAGCAGTTCTTC. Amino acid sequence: CSARVAGGANEQFF.

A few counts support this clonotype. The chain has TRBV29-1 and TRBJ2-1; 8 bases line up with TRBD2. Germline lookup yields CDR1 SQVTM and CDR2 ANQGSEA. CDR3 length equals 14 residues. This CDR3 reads CTIKKAGATNEQFF. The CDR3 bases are TGCACCATAAAGAAAGCGGGGGCTACAAATGAGCAGTTCTTC.

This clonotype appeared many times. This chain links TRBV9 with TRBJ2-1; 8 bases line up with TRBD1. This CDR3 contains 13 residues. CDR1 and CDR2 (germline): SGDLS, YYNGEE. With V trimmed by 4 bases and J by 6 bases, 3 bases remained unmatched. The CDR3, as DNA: TGTGCCAGCAGCCCCGGGACAGGCAATGAGCAGTTCTTC. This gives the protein CASSPGTGNEQFF.

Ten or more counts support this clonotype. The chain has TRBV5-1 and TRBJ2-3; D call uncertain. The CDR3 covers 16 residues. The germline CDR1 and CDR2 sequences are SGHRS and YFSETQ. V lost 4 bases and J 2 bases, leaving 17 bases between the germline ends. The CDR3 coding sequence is TGCGCCAGCAGCGGCGAATTGTTGGGCTACACAGATACGCAGTATTTT. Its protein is CASSGELLGYTDTQYF. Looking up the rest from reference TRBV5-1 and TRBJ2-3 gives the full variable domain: KAGVTQTPRYLIKTRGQQVTLSCSPISGHRSVSWYQQTPGQGLQFLFEYFSETQRNKGNFPGRFSGRQFSNSRSEMNVSTLELGDSALYLCASSGELLGYTDTQYFGPGTRLTVL.

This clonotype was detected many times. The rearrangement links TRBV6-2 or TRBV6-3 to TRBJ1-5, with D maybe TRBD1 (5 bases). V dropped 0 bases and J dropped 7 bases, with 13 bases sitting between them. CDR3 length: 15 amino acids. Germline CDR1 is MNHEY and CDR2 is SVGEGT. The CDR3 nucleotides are TGTGCCAGCAGTTACTCGACACTAACAGGCCAGCCCCAGCATTTT. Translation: CASSYSTLTGQPQHF.

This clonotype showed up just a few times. The CDR3 here is CASSPVPSGRHEQFF. DNA of the CDR3: TGTGCCAGCTCACCAGTCCCTAGCGGGAGGCATGAGCAGTTCTTC. This sequence joins TRBV18 and TRBJ2-1; 11 nucleotides match TRBD2. J gave up 8 bases and V 2 bases, and 5 bases lay outside the gene matches. This CDR3 has 15 residues. Germline lookup yields CDR1 KGHSH and CDR2 LQKENI.

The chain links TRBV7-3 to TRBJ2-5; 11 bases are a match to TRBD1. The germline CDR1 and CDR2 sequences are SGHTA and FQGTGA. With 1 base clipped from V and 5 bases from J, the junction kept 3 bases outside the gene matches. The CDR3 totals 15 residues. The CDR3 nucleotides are TGTGCCAGCAGCTTAAGGACAGGGGGCTATGAGACCCAGTACTTC. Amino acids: CASSLRTGGYETQYF.

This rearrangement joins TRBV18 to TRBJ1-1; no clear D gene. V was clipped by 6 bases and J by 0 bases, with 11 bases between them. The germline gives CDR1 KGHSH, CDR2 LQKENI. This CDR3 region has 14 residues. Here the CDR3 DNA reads TGTGCCAGCTCTCGGGCAGAGATGAACACTGAAGCTTTCTTT. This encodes CASSRAEMNTEAFF.

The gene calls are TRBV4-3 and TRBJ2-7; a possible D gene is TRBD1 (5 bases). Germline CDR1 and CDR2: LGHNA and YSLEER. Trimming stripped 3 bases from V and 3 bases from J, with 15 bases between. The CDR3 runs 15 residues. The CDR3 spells CASSHSPAGNYEQYF. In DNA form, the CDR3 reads TGCGCCAGCAGCCATTCCCCGGCAGGGAACTACGAGCAGTACTTC.

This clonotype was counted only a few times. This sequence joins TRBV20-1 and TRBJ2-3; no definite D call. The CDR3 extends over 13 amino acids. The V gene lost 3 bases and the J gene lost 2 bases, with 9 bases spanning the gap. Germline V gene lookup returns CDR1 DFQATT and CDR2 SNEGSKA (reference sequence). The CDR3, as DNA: TGCAGTGCTAGGGGTGGAGACACAGATACGCAGTATTTT. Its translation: CSARGGDTDTQYF.

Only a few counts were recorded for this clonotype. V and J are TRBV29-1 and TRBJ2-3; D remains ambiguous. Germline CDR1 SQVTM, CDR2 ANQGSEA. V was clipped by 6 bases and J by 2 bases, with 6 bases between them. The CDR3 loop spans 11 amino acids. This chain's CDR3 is CSVRDTDTQYF. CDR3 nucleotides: TGCAGCGTAAGAGACACAGATACGCAGTATTTT.

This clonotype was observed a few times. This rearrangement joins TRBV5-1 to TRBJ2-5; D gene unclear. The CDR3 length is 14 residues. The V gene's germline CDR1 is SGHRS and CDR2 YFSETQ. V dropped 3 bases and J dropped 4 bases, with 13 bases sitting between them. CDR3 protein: CASSSKQGTETQYF. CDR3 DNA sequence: TGCGCCAGCAGCTCGAAGCAAGGAACAGAGACCCAGTACTTC.

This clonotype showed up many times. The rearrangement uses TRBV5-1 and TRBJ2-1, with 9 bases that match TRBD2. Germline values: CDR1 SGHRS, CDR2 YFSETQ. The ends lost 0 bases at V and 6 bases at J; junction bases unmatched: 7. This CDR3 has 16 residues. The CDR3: CASSLAPSGNINEQFF. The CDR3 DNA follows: TGCGCCAGCAGCTTGGCCCCTAGCGGGAACATCAATGAGCAGTTCTTC.

CDR3 amino acids: CASSLTGVQNTEAFF. The CDR3 region has the DNA TGTGCCAGCAGCTTAACCGGGGTTCAGAACACTGAAGCTTTCTTT. This sequence joins TRBV7-2 and TRBJ1-1; D unresolved. The ends were cut back, 2 bases at V and 1 base at J, with 11 bases in the middle. The germline V gene has CDR1 SGHTA and CDR2 FQGNSA. This CDR3 comprises 15 residues.

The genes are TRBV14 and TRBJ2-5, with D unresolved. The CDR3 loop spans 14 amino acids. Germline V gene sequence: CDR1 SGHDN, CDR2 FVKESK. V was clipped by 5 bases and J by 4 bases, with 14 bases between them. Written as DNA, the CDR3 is TGTGCCAGCAGCTTTCGGAGCGCGTTAGAGACCCAGTACTTC. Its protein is CASSFRSALETQYF.

The CDR3 region is CSVPHPQNTEAFF. The CDR3 DNA reads as TGCAGCGTCCCCCATCCCCAGAACACTGAAGCTTTCTTT. The genes are TRBV29-1 and TRBJ1-1; D is undetermined. V shed 6 bases and J shed 1 base, with 12 bases lying between them. This CDR3 region has 13 residues. Germline assignment: CDR1 SQVTM and CDR2 ANQGSEA.